What follows are 23 T cell receptor beta chains derived from one specimen sequenced in a study of response to subunit inactivated influenza vaccine. TCRdb reanalysed the RT-PCR reads using MiXCR and keeps one entry per CDR3 protein. The sample has approximately 170,000 distinct CDR3 sequences; over 9.5% are singletons. The same data also went into a second study, on T cells expressing NK-cell markers. That publication notes: Beta-chain TCR cDNA was generated via 5'RACE template switching with UMIs.

The sequencing used CD8+ T cells sorted from PBMCs, collected about 11 days after vaccination. Source of these receptors: a man aged 50-59 years who received an inactivated influenza vaccine.

This clonotype was seen more than once but under ten times. CDR3 in amino acids: CASSGIQPGGITDTQYF. The CDR3 region has the DNA TGTGCCAGCAGTGGAATCCAACCGGGGGGAATCACAGATACGCAGTATTTT. The chain is built from TRBV27 and TRBJ2-3; 7 bases line up with TRBD2. CDR1 and CDR2 (germline): MNHEY, SMNVEV (reference sequence). J lost 2 bases, V lost 5 bases, and 13 bases had no gene match. There are 17 residues in the CDR3.

The genes are TRBV4-3 and TRBJ1-1; D is perhaps TRBD1 (6 bases). Per the germline V gene, CDR1 is LGHNA and CDR2 is YSLEER. The germline V and J ends were trimmed by 4 bases and 2 bases, with 14 bases remaining between them. The CDR3 loop spans 15 amino acids. CDR3: CASSPTPGANTEAFF. In DNA form, the CDR3 reads TGCGCCAGCAGCCCTACGCCGGGGGCAAACACTGAAGCTTTCTTT.

Written as DNA, the CDR3 is TGTGCCAGCTCACCACCGGTGGGGCCTGAGGGTACGCAGTATTTT. Protein: CASSPPVGPEGTQYF. The chain couples TRBV18 to TRBJ2-3, with D tentatively TRBD1 or TRBD2 (5 bases each). Germline CDR1 reads KGHSH; CDR2 reads LQKENI. The CDR3 is made up of 15 amino acids. V was pared by 0 bases and J by 8 bases, with 15 bases between.

The V gene is TRBV5-6, the J gene TRBJ1-2; D is perhaps TRBD1 (6 bases). V lost 0 bases to trimming and J lost 4 bases, with 16 bases between them. This CDR3 has 16 residues. Germline V gene lookup returns CDR1 SGHDT and CDR2 YYEEEE. The CDR3 nucleotides are TGTGCCAGCAGCTTGGCCGCGGACAGCGGGGGCTATGGCTACACCTTC. Its protein is CASSLAADSGGYGYTF.

This clonotype was picked up a small number of times. This chain links TRBV2 with TRBJ2-5; D remains ambiguous. The germline CDR1 and CDR2 sequences are SNHLY and FYNNEI. The V and J ends lost 7 bases and 4 bases respectively, with 16 bases between them. CDR3 length: 14 amino acids. The CDR3 reads CASTQRVGAETQYF. The CDR3 DNA follows: TGTGCCAGCACCCAGAGAGTGGGTGCAGAGACCCAGTACTTC.

This chain connects TRBV4-3 to TRBJ1-1, with D possibly being TRBD1 (5 bases). The CDR3 is 17 amino acids. Between the trimmed V and J ends, which lost 3 bases and 0 bases, there was a span of 17 bases. Germline CDR1 reads LGHNA; CDR2 reads YSLEER. The CDR3 coding sequence is TGCGCCAGCAGCCAGGGATCTGGAGGGGAGGTGAACACTGAAGCTTTCTTT. It translates to CASSQGSGGEVNTEAFF.

The chain uses TRBV7-9 and TRBJ2-7, with 7 bases identical to TRBD1. Germline V gives CDR1 SEHNR, CDR2 FQNEAQ (reference sequence). The CDR3 has 16 amino acids. Trimming at V came to 3 bases and at J to 1 base, leaving 9 bases not matched to a gene. The CDR3 region is CASSLNSGTVSYEQYF. The CDR3 DNA follows: TGTGCCAGCAGCTTGAATTCCGGGACAGTTTCCTACGAGCAGTACTTC.

This clonotype has only a few counts. The J gene is TRBJ2-7, the V gene TRBV20-1; D uncertain. The V end lost 0 bases, the J end lost 0 bases, and 9 bases lay between the germline ends. This CDR3 has 14 residues. The V gene's germline CDR1 is DFQATT and CDR2 SNEGSKA (reference sequence). CDR3 bases: TGCAGTGCTAGAGATGGGATGGTCTCCTACGAGCAGTACTTC. Protein product: CSARDGMVSYEQYF.

V gene TRBV6-2 or TRBV6-3 combines with J gene TRBJ2-1; 9 nucleotides align to TRBD2. Trimming took 3 bases from V and 4 from J; bases not matched to a gene: 7. Germline V gene lookup returns CDR1 MNHEY and CDR2 SVGEGT. This CDR3 spans 16 amino acids. CDR3 sequence (DNA): TGTGCCAGCAGTTATGATGATACTAGCGGGTACAATGAGCAGTTCTTC. This sequence encodes CASSYDDTSGYNEQFF.

The table lists this clonotype with many counts. This chain connects TRBV3-1 to TRBJ2-2; D unresolved. CDR3 length: 14 amino acids. Germline assignment: CDR1 LGHDT and CDR2 YNNKEL (reference sequence). Trimming took 0 bases from V and 4 from J, leaving 6 bases between them. CDR3 amino acids: CASSQDAGTGELFF. CDR3 coding DNA: TGTGCCAGCAGCCAAGATGCCGGCACCGGGGAGCTGTTTTTT.

Many counts were recorded for this clonotype. V usage is TRBV5-1 and J usage is TRBJ2-1; 9 nucleotides agree with TRBD1. V dropped 5 bases and J dropped 8; count of bases not matched to a gene: 2. The CDR3 totals 12 residues. Germline V gene data show CDR1 as SGHRS and CDR2 as YFSETQ. The CDR3 loop is CASRGDRDEQFF. CDR3 coding DNA: TGCGCCAGCAGGGGGGACAGGGATGAGCAGTTCTTC.

The chain carries TRBV12-3 or TRBV12-4 and TRBJ2-1, with D uncertain. CDR3 length: 11 residues. The V gene lost 5 bases and the J gene lost 9 bases, with 8 bases spanning the gap. Here the CDR3 DNA reads TGTGCCAGCAGTGCTGGTACTGAGCAGTTCTTC. Translation: CASSAGTEQFF.

This clonotype has more than one count but fewer than ten. V is TRBV7-8 and J is TRBJ2-7, with D possibly matching TRBD1 (6 bases). Looked up from germline, CDR1 is SGHVS and CDR2 is FQNEAQ. The CDR3 sequence is 14 residues long. Trimming cost V 4 bases and J 2 bases, with 12 bases left between them. The CDR3 here is CASSYLGQTYEQYF. The CDR3 DNA follows: TGTGCCAGCAGCTATCTGGGACAAACCTACGAGCAGTACTTC.

This clonotype was detected many times. The genes are TRBV7-2 and TRBJ2-5; 8 nucleotides line up with TRBD2. This CDR3 has 15 amino acids. Germline values: CDR1 SGHTA, CDR2 FQGNSA. The V gene end was trimmed by 5 bases and the J gene end by 4 bases; junction bases not matched to a gene: 9. CDR3 nucleotides: TGTGCCAGCAGCCCCTTCGGCGGGGGGATAGAGACCCAGTACTTC. Translation: CASSPFGGGIETQYF.

The chain uses TRBV14 and TRBJ2-7; the D call may be TRBD1 or TRBD2 (5 bases each). The length of the CDR3 is 16 residues. CDR1 and CDR2 from the germline V gene are SGHDN and FVKESK. With 4 bases removed from V and 4 bases from J, the gap between germline ends came to 20 bases. The CDR3 bases are TGTGCCAGCAGCCTCACGGGAAGGACATACCCTTACGAGCAGTACTTC. Residues: CASSLTGRTYPYEQYF. The variable domain in full, completed from reference TRBV14 and TRBJ2-7, reads EAGVTQFPSHSVIEKGQTVTLRCDPISGHDNLYWYRRVMGKEIKFLLHFVKESKQDESGMPNNRFLAERTGGTYSTLKVQPAELEDSGVYFCASSLTGRTYPYEQYFGPGTRLTVT.

This clonotype came up a few times. This chain joins TRBV4-1 and TRBJ2-7; 9 bases match TRBD2. V shed 0 bases, J shed 3 bases, and the junction held 6 bases outside the gene matches. Germline V CDR1 and CDR2: MGHRA, YSYEKL. CDR3 length: 16 amino acids. The CDR3: CASSQDRSGGYYEQYF. CDR3 bases: TGCGCCAGCAGCCAAGATAGAAGCGGGGGGTACTACGAGCAGTACTTC.

CDR3 sequence (DNA): TGTGCCAGCAGTCCCACCTTCCGAACCTACGAGCAGTACTTC. This translates into CASSPTFRTYEQYF. The J gene is TRBJ2-7, the V gene TRBV28; D is unresolved. CDR3 length: 14 residues. CDR1 is MDHEN, CDR2 SYDVKM, per germline. Trimming removed 5 bases at V and 2 bases at J, with 13 bases between.

This clonotype has a handful of counts. The CDR3 sequence is CSARETVTYEQYF. The CDR3 coding sequence is TGCAGTGCTAGGGAGACAGTTACCTACGAGCAGTACTTC. This rearrangement joins TRBV20-1 to TRBJ2-7; D possibly corresponds to TRBD1 (5 bases). V gave up 3 bases and J gave up 2 bases, with 11 bases separating them. The CDR3 is made up of 13 amino acids. From germline, CDR1 is DFQATT and CDR2 SNEGSKA (reference sequence).

This clonotype was detected only a few times. The chain recombines TRBV29-1 with TRBJ2-3; tentative D call: TRBD2 (6 bases). Trimming left V 1 base short and J 4 bases short, with 18 bases between. Germline values: CDR1 SQVTM, CDR2 ANQGSEA. The length of the CDR3 is 16 residues. DNA of the CDR3: TGCAGCGTTGAAGGAACTAGCTTGAGAAGGGCAGATACGCAGTATTTT. It translates to CSVEGTSLRRADTQYF.

In regard to this clonotype: The junction shows a germline mismatch at one end, possibly a read error. The CDR3 DNA reads as TGTGCCTGCAGCCAAGCGGGGCCATTAGCGAGGGAGACCCAGTACTTC. Translated: CACSQAGPLARETQYF. The chain has TRBV3-1 and TRBJ2-5; 7 bases match TRBD2. This CDR3 comprises 16 residues. CDR1 LGHDT and CDR2 YNNKEL come from the germline V gene (reference sequence).

DNA of the CDR3: TGTGCCAGCAGCGCGTATGGGACTAGCGGAATAACAGATACGCAGTATTTT. Translation: CASSAYGTSGITDTQYF. V is TRBV9 and J is TRBJ2-3; TRBD2 agrees at 11 bases. The CDR3 contains 17 residues. Trimming cost V 3 bases and J 3 bases; bases outside gene matches: 9. In germline, CDR1 is SGDLS, CDR2 YYNGEE.

This clonotype was counted between two and nine times. This sequence joins TRBV7-2 and TRBJ1-4; D gene ambiguous. This CDR3 has 14 amino acids. Trimming cost V 1 base and J 5 bases, with 8 bases left between them. Per the germline V gene, CDR1 is SGHTA and CDR2 is FQGNSA. CDR3 bases: TGTGCCAGCAGCTTAGTGGCATGGAATGAAAAACTGTTTTTT. Translated: CASSLVAWNEKLFF.

This clonotype was detected a few times. V and J are TRBV6-6 and TRBJ2-7; tentatively, D is TRBD2 (5 bases). Germline CDR1 is MNHNY and CDR2 is SVGAGI (reference sequence). There are 12 residues in the CDR3. V was cut by 6 bases and J by 4 bases, with 10 bases left in between. The chain's CDR3 is CASSSGFYEQYF. The CDR3 DNA is TGTGCCAGCAGCTCGGGGTTTTACGAGCAGTACTTC.